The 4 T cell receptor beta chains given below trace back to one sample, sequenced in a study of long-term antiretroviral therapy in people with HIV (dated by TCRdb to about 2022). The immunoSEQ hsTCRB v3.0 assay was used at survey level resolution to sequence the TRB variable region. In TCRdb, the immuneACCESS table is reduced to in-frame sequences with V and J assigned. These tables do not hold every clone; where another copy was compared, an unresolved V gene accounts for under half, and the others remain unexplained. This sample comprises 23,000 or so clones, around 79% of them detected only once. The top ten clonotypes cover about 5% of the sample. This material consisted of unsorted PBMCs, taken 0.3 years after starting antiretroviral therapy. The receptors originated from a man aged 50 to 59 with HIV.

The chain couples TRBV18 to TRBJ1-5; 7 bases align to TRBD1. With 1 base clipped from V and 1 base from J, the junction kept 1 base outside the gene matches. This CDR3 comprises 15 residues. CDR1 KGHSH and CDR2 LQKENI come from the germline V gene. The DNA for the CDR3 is TGTGCCAGCTCACCACGGGACAGAAGCAATCAGCCCCAGCATTTT. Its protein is CASSPRDRSNQPQHF.

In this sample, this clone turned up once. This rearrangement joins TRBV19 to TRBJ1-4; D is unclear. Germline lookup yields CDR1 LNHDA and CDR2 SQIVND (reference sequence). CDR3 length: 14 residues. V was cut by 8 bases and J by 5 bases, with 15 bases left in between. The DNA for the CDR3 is TGTGCCAGTTGCGAAAACAGAGGGAATGAAAAACTGTTTTTT. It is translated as CASCENRGNEKLFF. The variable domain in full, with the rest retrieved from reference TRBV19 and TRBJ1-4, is DGGITQSPKYLFRKEGQNVTLSCEQNLNHDAMYWYRQDPGQGLRLIYYSQIVNDFQKGDIAEGYSVSREKKESFPLTVTSAQKNPTAFYLCASCENRGNEKLFFGSGTQLSVL.

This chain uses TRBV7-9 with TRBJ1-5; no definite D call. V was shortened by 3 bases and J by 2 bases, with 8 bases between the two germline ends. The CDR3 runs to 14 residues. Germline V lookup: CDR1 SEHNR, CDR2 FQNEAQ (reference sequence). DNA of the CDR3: TGTGCCAGCAGCTTGCATGTTGGCAATCAGCCCCAGCATTTT. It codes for CASSLHVGNQPQHF.

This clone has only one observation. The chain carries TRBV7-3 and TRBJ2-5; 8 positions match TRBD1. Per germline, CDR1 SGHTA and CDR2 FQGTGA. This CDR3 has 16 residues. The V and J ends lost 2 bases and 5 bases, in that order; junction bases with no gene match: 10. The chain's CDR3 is CASSLDGRGQEETQYF. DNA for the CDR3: TGTGCCAGCAGCTTAGATGGCAGGGGGCAGGAGGAGACCCAGTACTTC.